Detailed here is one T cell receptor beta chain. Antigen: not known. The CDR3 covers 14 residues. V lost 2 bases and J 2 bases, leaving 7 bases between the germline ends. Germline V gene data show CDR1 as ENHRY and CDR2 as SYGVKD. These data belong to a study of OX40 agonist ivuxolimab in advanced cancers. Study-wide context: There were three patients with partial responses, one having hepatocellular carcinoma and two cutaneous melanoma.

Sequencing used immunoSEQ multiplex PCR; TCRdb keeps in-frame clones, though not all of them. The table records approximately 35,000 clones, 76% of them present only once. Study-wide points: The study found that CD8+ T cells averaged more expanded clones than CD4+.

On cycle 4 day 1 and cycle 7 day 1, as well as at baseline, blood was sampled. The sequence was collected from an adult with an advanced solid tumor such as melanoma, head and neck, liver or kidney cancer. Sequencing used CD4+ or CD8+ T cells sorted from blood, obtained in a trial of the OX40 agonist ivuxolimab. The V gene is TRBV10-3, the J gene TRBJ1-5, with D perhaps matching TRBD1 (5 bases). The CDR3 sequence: CAISEGARNQPQHF. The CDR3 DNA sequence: TGTGCCATCAGTGAGGGGGCGCGCAATCAGCCCCAGCATTTT.